This is a list of T cell receptor beta chains from one sample in a study of T cell therapy after organ transplantation. Clones were read by immunoSEQ multiplex PCR, and TCRdb kept only the in-frame ones, dropping some. This repertoire includes 85 clones. No cognate antigen is known for these TCRs. Input material: cultured CD8+ T cells. These receptors were taken from a human patient who had received a solid organ transplant and had CMV disease. Some of the T cells might come from the graft donor. Each CDR3 is given with its conserved first and last residue. The D gene is left open where the match is weak.

j_gene | v_gene | d_gene | CDR3aa
TRBJ1-3 | TRBV7-9 | NA | CASSFRNTIYF
TRBJ2-7 | TRBV13 | TRBD1 | CASSFPGQGSHEQYF
TRBJ2-7 | TRBV30 | NA | CAWGPRLDGYEQYF
TRBJ2-3 | TRBV11-1 | NA | CASSLVVSTDTQYF
TRBJ2-1 | TRBV4-3 | NA | CASSQPGGSEQFF
TRBJ2-3 | TRBV7-1 | NA | CASSLVVSTDTQYF
TRBJ2-7 | TRBV5-8 | TRBD2 | CASSFSGNYEQYF
TRBJ1-3 | TRBV11-2 | NA | CASSFRNTIYF
TRBJ2-1 | TRBV27 | TRBD2 | CASSGTSGGFPNEQFF
TRBJ2-6 | TRBV12-5 | NA | CASGTRYAGQSRANVLTF
TRBJ2-7 | TRBV7-9 | TRBD1 | CASSPGDSRYEQYF
TRBJ2-3 | TRBV4-1 | NA | CASSHMEDTQYF
TRBJ2-7 | TRBV7-2 | NA | CASRQLTGSYEQYF
TRBJ2-6 | TRBV5-1 | NA | CASVVTSVHKSGQRPDF
TRBJ2-6 | TRBV7-1 | NA | CASSARPGQSRANVLTF
TRBJ1-2 | TRBV5-6 | TRBD1 | CASSLGTGDTGYTF
TRBJ1-3 | TRBV5-8 | NA | CASSFRNTIYF
TRBJ1-2 | TRBV10-2 | NA | CASSERVFIFSSSRVFGYTF
TRBJ2-3 | TRBV7-9 | NA | CASSLVVSTDTQYF
TRBJ1-3 | TRBV4-2 | NA | CASSFRNTIYF
TRBJ1-3 | TRBV7-9 | NA | CASSLLGGIYF
TRBJ2-1 | TRBV5-4 | NA | CASSPRTVSYNEQFF
TRBJ1-3 | TRBV7-4 | NA | CASSFRNTIYF
TRBJ1-3 | TRBV7-8 | NA | CASSFRNTIYF
TRBJ1-3 | TRBV7-2 | NA | CASSFRNTIYF
TRBJ1-3 | TRBV5-6 | NA | CASSFRNTIYF
TRBJ2-7 | TRBV2 | NA | CASSDYPSSYEQYF
TRBJ1-3 | TRBV7-3 | NA | CASSFRNTIYF
TRBJ1-1 | TRBV21-1 | NA | CASRNYTIRTEAFF
TRBJ1-3 | TRBV7-5 | NA | CASSFRNTIYF
TRBJ1-3 | TRBV7-6 | NA | CASSFRNTIYF
TRBJ1-3 | TRBV5-4 | NA | CASSFRNTIYF